This T cell receptor (beta chain) was retrieved from a study of CD4 T cells in relation to SARS-CoV-2 and coronaviruses. Background on the study: ViraFEST: roughly 9-day antigen culture of PBMCs, then TCR beta CDR3 sequencing. The restricting HLA molecule for shared crossreactive spike epitopes was mapped. Negative control cultures got HIV-1 Nef peptides or no peptide.

Assay: immunoSEQ multiplex PCR; the TCRdb copy retains only in-frame clones and omits some. The sample lists 15,000 to 20,000 clones; approximately 81% were seen once. Before the COVID-19 pandemic, during about 2010-2018, CD4+ T cells were taken from unexposed donors. The cells were cultured for about 10 days before CD4+ T cells were isolated. Study observations and caveats: Pre-pandemic and post-infection samples never came from the same donor.

Comments on this clone: Its antigen is still unknown.

There are 15 residues in the CDR3. Germline V gene data show CDR1 as LGHNA and CDR2 as YSLEER. V gave up 0 bases and J gave up 0 bases, with 5 bases separating them. The V gene is TRBV4-3, the J gene TRBJ2-2; D is undetermined. The specimen sequenced was CD4+ T cells from PBMCs, cultured in vitro. This receptor was obtained from a human donor in good health. CDR3 residues: CASSQEISNTGELFF. In nucleotides, the CDR3 is TGCGCCAGCAGCCAAGAAATCTCGAACACCGGGGAGCTGTTTTTT.